These T cell receptor beta chains were read from a single sample in a study of T cell changes during pregnancy in multiple sclerosis. Measured with immunoSEQ multiplex PCR; TCRdb has only the in-frame clones, and not every one. The repertoire holds about 97,000 clones, 90% seen once, with 0.7% to 0.9% in the top ten. Source: peripheral blood, taken in the second trimester of pregnancy. The receptors originated from a female donor in good health, enrolled as a control in a pregnancy study. The CDR3 runs from the conserved cysteine through the conserved F or W. Some rows have no size entry. The others give once, few or many, or a class for an expanded clone.

few	TRBV6-5	15	TRBJ1-3	CASSRTGGTLDTIYF
.	TRBV4-1	16	TRBJ2-7	CASSQVLGGNPDEQYF
.	TRBV7-8	15	TRBJ2-7	CASSLETSGTYEQYF
.	TRBV6-5	14	TRBJ1-2	CASSKQLANYGYTF
.	TRBV6-1	15	TRBJ2-7	CASSGVGTGHYEQYF
.	TRBV2	13	TRBJ2-7	CASLIDGLYEQYF
once	TRBV11-1	11	TRBJ2-5	CASSRGQGQYF
.	TRBV7-9	16	TRBJ2-5	CASSFATSGNGETQYF
.	TRBV7-9	16	TRBJ1-2	CASSLAGTGSYYGYTF
.	TRBV4-1	16	TRBJ2-3	CASSQGGGGGTDTQYF
.	TRBV25-1	15	TRBJ2-1	CASSVQAGSNNEQFF
.	TRBV5-4	17	TRBJ1-1	CASSLGWLREANTEAFF
.	TRBV10-3	15	TRBJ1-1	CAISELKGGGTEAFF
.	TRBV18	19	TRBJ2-5	CASSPGTSGDMGPRGTQYF
.	TRBV6-1	15	TRBJ1-6	CATSSQGLLNSPLHF
.	TRBV28	16	TRBJ2-2	CASSPQTGMNTGELFF
.	TRBV4-3	14	TRBJ2-1	CATQQGAFRGEQFF
.	TRBV13	11	TRBJ1-2	CASSLRMGYTF
.	TRBV7-2	14	TRBJ1-2	CASSPRGGDYGYTF
.	TRBV19	16	TRBJ2-7	CASSISWQGAAYEQYF
.	TRBV5-8	16	TRBJ1-4	CASSQYRTGGFEKLFF
.	TRBV5-1	13	TRBJ1-3	CASSLEQRNTIYF
.	TRBV27	15	TRBJ1-5	CASSFSRGGDQPQHF
.	TRBV27	15	TRBJ2-1	CASSFLPGQGVEQFF
.	TRBV6-1	17	TRBJ1-2	CASSEEGPAMSNYGYTF
.	TRBV10-1	15	TRBJ2-1	CAGDRRRVSYNEQFF
.	TRBV12-5	13	TRBJ2-1	CASGLYSYNEQFF
.	TRBV4-1	16	TRBJ1-3	CASSQDFREAGNTIYF
.	TRBV28	14	TRBJ1-1	CASTPRGGVTEAFF
.	TRBV27	16	TRBJ2-7	CASSSGLAGVSYEQYF
few	TRBV28	13	TRBJ2-5	CASSLSESGAQYF
.	TRBV11-3	16	TRBJ2-5	CASSLGSGRGEETQYF
.	TRBV2	14	TRBJ2-3	CAGTGGGTTDTQYF
.	TRBV6-1	16	TRBJ1-5	CASSEALAVRNQPQHF
.	TRBV9	19	TRBJ1-3	CASSPGTGLHLSSGNTIYF
.	TRBV28	14	TRBJ2-7	CASSFGQTRDEQYF
.	TRBV2	15	TRBJ2-2	CASDGDTVNTGELFF
.	TRBV4-1	15	TRBJ2-3	CASRMGDRGADTQYF
.	TRBV27	15	TRBJ2-1	CASSSGTSVGNEQFF
once	TRBV9	17	TRBJ2-2	CASSGSGGTTNTGELFF
.	TRBV27	15	TRBJ2-7	CASSSLQGSFYEQYF
.	TRBV5-1	16	TRBJ1-4	CASSLDFGGGDEKLFF
.	TRBV19	17	TRBJ2-7	CASSIPRTSGSYHEQYF
.	TRBV6-1	15	TRBJ1-2	CASGSYLTSLYGYTF
once	TRBV25-1	16	TRBJ2-7	CASSLGAATRSYEQYF
.	TRBV10-3	16	TRBJ2-3	CAISITSEGRLDTQYF
.	TRBV4-3	17	TRBJ2-1	CASSQGPFHRGGYEQFF
.	TRBV30	13	TRBJ1-5	CAWSPRRDQPQHF
.	TRBV5-6	15	TRBJ1-1	CASSLGGGGYTEAFF
.	TRBV6-6	13	TRBJ1-2	CASSPTGDYGYTF
.	TRBV10-3	13	TRBJ1-5	CAISPTGNQPQHF
.	TRBV7-2	12	TRBJ1-2	CASSLQGYGYTF